This T cell receptor beta chain comes out of a study of shared clonotypes between healthy human individuals. Whole-study context: For every donor, three CD4 naive, three CD4 memory, two CD8 naive and one CD8 memory plates were used.

Comments on this clone: Its antigen is still unknown.

Whole-study findings and limits: Sequencing of the sorted subsets was shown by rarefaction to be incomplete despite large depth.

Libraries were prepared by immunoSEQ multiplex PCR; TCRdb keeps only in-frame clonotypes and omits some of them. Of about 2.4 million clones listed, more than 85% were seen once; the top ten hold about 0.38%. The sequence derives from a man aged 18 to 29 in good health. Some clones in this sample may be carry-over from other donors' samples. The sequencing input was naive CD4+ T cells from PBMCs. Subset described: CD45RA+ positively selected.

In DNA, the CDR3 is TGTGCCAGCAGCCGACGAGTCGCTGGGGCCAACGTCCTGACTTTC. Encoded protein: CASSRRVAGANVLTF. The chain joins TRBV7-9 to TRBJ2-6; D is ambiguous. The CDR3 has 15 residues. The V end was cut by 5 bases, the J end by 2 bases, with 10 bases between. The V gene's germline CDR1 is SEHNR and CDR2 FQNEAQ (reference sequence).